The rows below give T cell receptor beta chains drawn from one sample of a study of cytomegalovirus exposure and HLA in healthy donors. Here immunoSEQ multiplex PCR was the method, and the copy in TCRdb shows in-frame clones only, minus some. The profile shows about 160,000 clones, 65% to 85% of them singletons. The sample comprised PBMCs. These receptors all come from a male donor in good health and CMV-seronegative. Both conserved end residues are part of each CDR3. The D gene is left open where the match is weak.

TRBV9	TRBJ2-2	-	CASSVGGTGELFF	TGTGCCAGCAGCGTAGGCGGGACCGGGGAGCTGTTTTTT
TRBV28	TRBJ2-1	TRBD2	CASSLPPRGVRLSGIYNEQFF	TGTGCCAGCAGTTTACCTCCCAGGGGTGTAAGACTTAGCGGGATCTACAATGAGCAGTTCTTC
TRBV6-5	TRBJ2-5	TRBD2	CASSYGGEGQETQYF	TGTGCCAGCAGTTACGGTGGGGAGGGTCAGGAGACCCAGTACTTC
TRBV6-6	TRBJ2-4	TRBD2	CASSTGGNKNIQYF	TGCGCCAGCAGTACGGGGGGGAACAAAAACATTCAGTACTTC
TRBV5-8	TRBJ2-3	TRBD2	CASSLASGLAGGPTDTQYF	TGTGCCAGCAGCTTGGCCTCAGGACTAGCGGGGGGGCCGACAGATACGCAGTATTTT
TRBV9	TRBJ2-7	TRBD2	CASSVAGVAGATGEQYF	TGTGCCAGCAGCGTGGCGGGGGTAGCGGGAGCAACTGGCGAGCAGTACTTC
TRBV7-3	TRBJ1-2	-	CASSLTAQGDYGYTF	TGTGCCAGCAGCTTAACCGCACAGGGTGACTATGGCTACACCTTC
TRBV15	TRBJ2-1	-	CATSREVAGYGRVNEQFF	TGTGCCACCAGCAGAGAGGTGGCGGGATATGGTAGGGTCAATGAGCAGTTCTTC
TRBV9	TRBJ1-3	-	CASSVEGRSSGNTIYF	TGTGCCAGCAGCGTAGAAGGGAGGAGCTCTGGAAACACCATATATTTT
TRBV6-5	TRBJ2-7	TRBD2	CASRVAGGGLEQYF	TGTGCCAGCAGAGTAGCGGGGGGGGGCCTCGAGCAGTACTTC